These 21 T cell receptor beta chains were sequenced from one sample in a study of T cell responses to AZD1222 COVID-19 vaccine (dated by TCRdb to the early 2020s). Library prep was done by the immunoSEQ multiplex PCR assay. The table was pulled from immuneACCESS by TCRdb, which kept in-frame rearrangements only. Such tables lose some clones; where checked, under half of the loss comes from unresolved V genes, and the rest has no known cause. A total of roughly 180,000 clones appear in this sample, more than 85% of them only once. Under 2% of the sample is in the top ten clones. The time point label on this specimen signifies: about 28 days (+/-7) after the second vaccine dose. This specimen consisted of peripheral blood, obtained 28 days after the second AZD1222 dose. Receptor source: an adult who received the AZD1222 COVID-19 vaccine.

Turning to this clone: The sample carries other DNA sequences with the same CDR3. This sequence joins TRBV7-2 and TRBJ2-3; D possibly corresponds to TRBD2 (6 bases). Per the germline V gene, CDR1 is SGHTA and CDR2 is FQGNSA. Trimming stripped 5 bases from V and 4 bases from J, with 13 bases between. CDR3 size: 14 residues. The CDR3: CASSLGGGADTQYF. The CDR3 DNA sequence: TGTGCCAGCAGCCTGGGGGGAGGTGCAGATACGCAGTATTTT.

V usage is TRBV7-8 and J usage is TRBJ1-5, with TRBD1 as a possible D gene (6 bases). This CDR3 is 13 amino acids long. Germline V lookup: CDR1 SGHVS, CDR2 FQNEAQ. V lost 3 bases to trimming and J lost 5 bases, with 8 bases between them. The CDR3 region is CASSFTGHQPQHF. The CDR3 DNA reads TGTGCCAGCAGCTTCACAGGGCATCAGCCCCAGCATTTT.

V usage is TRBV5-1 and J usage is TRBJ2-1; TRBD2 aligns across 7 bases. The germline CDR1 and CDR2 sequences are SGHRS and YFSETQ. V lost 4 bases and J lost 1; bases outside the gene matches: 8. The CDR3 totals 16 residues. The CDR3 DNA follows: TGCGCCAGCAGCGCATTCGGCGGGGGTTCCTACAATGAGCAGTTCTTC. Its translation is CASSAFGGGSYNEQFF.

The chain combines TRBV19 with TRBJ2-7; D call uncertain. The V gene's germline CDR1 is LNHDA and CDR2 SQIVND (reference sequence). This CDR3 comprises 14 residues. The ends were cut back, 3 bases at V and 3 bases at J, with 12 bases in the middle. The CDR3 here is CASSIGLSLYEQYF. The CDR3 bases are TGTGCCAGTAGTATTGGTCTCTCCCTCTACGAGCAGTACTTC.

The J gene is TRBJ1-1, the V gene TRBV12-3 or TRBV12-4; weak D call: TRBD1 (5 bases). CDR3 length: 12 amino acids. Trimming removed 6 bases at V and 1 base at J, with 6 bases between. The CDR3 DNA is TGTGCCAGCAGAGGACAGAACACTGAAGCTTTCTTT. Translating gives CASRGQNTEAFF.

The CDR3 here is CATSDLSGGKETQYF. DNA for the CDR3: TGTGCCACCAGTGATTTGTCGGGGGGGAAAGAGACCCAGTACTTC. V usage is TRBV24-1 and J usage is TRBJ2-5; 8 bases map to TRBD2. With 0 bases clipped from V and 3 bases from J, the junction kept 2 bases outside the gene matches. Germline V gives CDR1 KGHDR, CDR2 SFDVKD. CDR3 length: 15 residues.

This clone occurred once. The chain uses TRBV12-5 and TRBJ1-5; tentative D call: TRBD1 (5 bases). The germline V gene has CDR1 LGHNT and CDR2 FRNRAP. Trimming removed 2 bases at V and 5 bases at J, with 16 bases between. The CDR3 is 16 residues long. The CDR3 coding sequence is TGTGCTAGTGGTTTGATTCTCGGGGCCGCCGATCAGCCCCAGCATTTT. It specifies CASGLILGAADQPQHF. Drawing the rest from reference TRBV12-5 and TRBJ1-5, the complete variable domain is DARVTQTPRHKVTEMGQEVTMRCQPILGHNTVFWYRQTMMQGLELLAYFRNRAPLDDSGMPKDRFSAEMPDATLATLKIQPSEPRDSAVYFCASGLILGAADQPQHFGDGTRLSIL.

This clone was recorded once. The rearrangement joins TRBV19 to TRBJ1-1, with 11 bases fitting TRBD1. The germline CDR1 and CDR2 sequences are LNHDA and SQIVND (reference sequence). V lost 8 bases and J lost 5; bases outside the gene matches: 7. This CDR3 region has 14 residues. CDR3 region: CASDPGTGGTEAFF. CDR3 in DNA: TGTGCCAGTGACCCTGGGACAGGGGGTACTGAAGCTTTCTTT.

This chain links TRBV19 with TRBJ1-5; 9 bases map to TRBD1. Germline CDR1 and CDR2: LNHDA and SQIVND (reference sequence). The trim removed 3 bases at V and 6 bases at J, leaving 3 bases unmatched. The CDR3 covers 14 residues. The CDR3 nucleotides read TGTGCCAGTAGTATCGGGACAGGGAGTCAGCCCCAGCATTTT. It translates to CASSIGTGSQPQHF.

J is TRBJ2-3 and V is TRBV5-6; no firm D call. The CDR3 sequence is 16 residues long. CDR1 is SGHDT, CDR2 YYEEEE, per germline. V was pared by 1 base and J by 0 bases, with 12 bases between. The CDR3 nucleotides read TGTGCCAGCAGCTTGTTGGGGTTAACTAGCACAGATACGCAGTATTTT. This gives the protein CASSLLGLTSTDTQYF.

The V and J genes are TRBV6-2 or TRBV6-3 and TRBJ1-5; 10 bases are a match to TRBD1. The V segment lost 5 bases and the J segment 6 bases; nucleotides outside the gene matches: 7. Germline V gene lookup returns CDR1 MNHEY and CDR2 SVGEGT. This CDR3 comprises 15 residues. This CDR3 reads CASSKGQGWGQPQHF. For the CDR3, the DNA is TGTGCCAGCAGTAAGGGACAGGGGTGGGGTCAGCCCCAGCATTTT.

The chain carries TRBV4-1 and TRBJ1-4, with TRBD1 matching 7 bases. V was pared by 1 base and J by 5 bases, with 4 bases of the junction left unmatched. The CDR3 is 15 amino acids. The germline CDR1 and CDR2 sequences are MGHRA and YSYEKL. CDR3 DNA: TGCGCCAGCAGCCAAGGGGGACAGAGGAATGAAAAACTGTTTTTT. Residues: CASSQGGQRNEKLFF.

The sample holds one count of this clone. The chain employs TRBV9 and TRBJ2-7; 7 bases align to TRBD1. This CDR3 is built from 15 residues. V dropped 3 bases and J dropped 2; count of bases not matched to a gene: 8. Germline V lookup: CDR1 SGDLS, CDR2 YYNGEE. CDR3 coding DNA: TGTGCCAGCAGCGGCAATCGACAGGGAACCTACGAGCAGTACTTC. It specifies CASSGNRQGTYEQYF.

This chain uses TRBV12-3 or TRBV12-4 with TRBJ1-2; 8 positions match TRBD1. The CDR3 consists of 13 residues. Trimming took 6 bases from V and 4 from J; bases not matched to a gene: 4. As DNA, the CDR3 is TGTGCCAGCAGGTCAACAGGGGGCTATGGCTACACCTTC. It codes for CASRSTGGYGYTF.

The rearrangement links TRBV5-5 to TRBJ1-1; D is unclear. Germline assignment: CDR1 SGHKS and CDR2 YYEKEE (reference sequence). This CDR3 is 15 amino acids long. V was pared by 1 base and J by 1 base, with 11 bases between. The CDR3 coding sequence is TGTGCCAGCAGCTTGCAGTCAGCTAGGAACACTGAAGCTTTCTTT. The encoded protein is CASSLQSARNTEAFF.

The chain is built from TRBV27 and TRBJ1-2, with D perhaps TRBD1 (6 bases). Germline V gives CDR1 MNHEY, CDR2 SMNVEV (reference sequence). The ends were cut back, 2 bases at V and 6 bases at J, with 10 bases in the middle. CDR3 length: 13 residues. The CDR3: CASSLGGHDGYTF. For the CDR3, the DNA is TGTGCCAGCAGTTTAGGGGGGCACGATGGCTACACCTTC.

The chain couples TRBV5-1 to TRBJ1-1; no definite D call. Germline V gene lookup returns CDR1 SGHRS and CDR2 YFSETQ. This CDR3 is 16 amino acids long. V was clipped by 4 bases and J by 2 bases, with 18 bases between them. CDR3 nucleotide sequence: TGCGCCAGCAGCCCCCGAAGCGGCAGGATTAACACTGAAGCTTTCTTT. As protein: CASSPRSGRINTEAFF.

The V and J genes are TRBV20-1 and TRBJ1-3; D is uncertain. This CDR3 has 14 amino acids. Germline CDR1 is DFQATT and CDR2 is SNEGSKA (reference sequence). V was pared by 3 bases and J by 0 bases, with 9 bases between. The CDR3 here is CSASGRTSGNTIYF. The CDR3 DNA sequence: TGCAGTGCTAGTGGGCGAACCTCTGGAAACACCATATATTTT.

This sequence joins TRBV19 and TRBJ1-1; D not certain. The germline CDR1 and CDR2 sequences are LNHDA and SQIVND (reference sequence). The CDR3 runs to 12 residues. V lost 6 bases to trimming and J lost 5 bases, with 10 bases between them. The CDR3 DNA sequence: TGTGCCAGTAGGAATGGGGTAACTGAAGCTTTCTTT. Protein sequence: CASRNGVTEAFF.

The chain combines TRBV10-1 with TRBJ2-3; D assignment may be TRBD1 or TRBD2 (5 bases each). This CDR3 has 13 residues. Deletions cut 6 bases from V and 0 bases from J, with 7 bases between. From germline, CDR1 is WNHNN and CDR2 SYGVQD (reference sequence). DNA for the CDR3: TGCGCCAGCAGCCGGGACAGCACAGATACGCAGTATTTT. This translates into CASSRDSTDTQYF.

This clone came up a few times. This chain links TRBV6-4 with TRBJ2-1; no clear D gene. The CDR3 has 15 residues. CDR1 MRHNA and CDR2 SNTAGT come from the germline V gene. V lost 0 bases to trimming and J lost 1 base, with 7 bases between them. The CDR3 protein is CASSDSDGSYNEQFF. In DNA, the CDR3 is TGTGCCAGCAGTGACTCGGACGGATCCTACAATGAGCAGTTCTTC.